The 14 T cell receptor beta chains below were found in one sample sequenced in a study of human T cells and chemical hapten exposure. Time point in this sample: pre-sensitization, week 0. The treatment was: therapeutic diphenylcyclopropenone sensitization with weekly scalp DPC. TCRdb ran MiXCR on the RACE reads and lists one entry per CDR3 protein. In the table there are tens of thousands of distinct CDR3 sequences, approximately 9.9% of which are singletons. The sequencing here drew on whole blood, taken in connection with sensitization to the hapten diphenylcyclopropenone (DPC). The receptors were sampled from a woman aged 45-60 years with alopecia areata. Some clones in this sample may be carry-over from other donors' samples.

Only a few counts were recorded for this clonotype. The chain combines TRBV18 with TRBJ2-7; no firm D call. Trimming took off 5 bases at V and 0 bases at J, with 11 bases between the two ends. The CDR3 covers 14 residues. Germline CDR1 and CDR2: KGHSH and LQKENI. CDR3 bases: TGTGCCAGCTCAGTAACGGAGAGCTCCTACGAGCAGTACTTC. Protein product: CASSVTESSYEQYF.

This clonotype was observed a few times. The chain is built from TRBV5-1 and TRBJ1-1, with a weak D call TRBD1 (6 bases). This CDR3 region has 13 residues. V shed 6 bases and J shed 2 bases, with 11 bases lying between them. Germline CDR1 SGHRS, CDR2 YFSETQ. CDR3 nucleotides: TGCGCCAGCACGGGGGGCACCAACACTGAAGCTTTCTTT. It yields the protein CASTGGTNTEAFF.

This chain joins TRBV7-9 and TRBJ1-1; TRBD1 might be the D (5 bases). The CDR3 covers 15 residues. CDR1 and CDR2 from the germline V gene are SEHNR and FQNEAQ (reference sequence). V gave up 4 bases and J gave up 0 bases, with 12 bases separating them. As DNA, the CDR3 is TGTGCCAGCAGCTCTAAGGGGCAGCTGAACACTGAAGCTTTCTTT. Translating gives CASSSKGQLNTEAFF.

This rearrangement joins TRBV20-1 to TRBJ2-6; the D gene is possibly TRBD2 (6 bases). The germline V and J ends were trimmed by 6 bases and 4 bases, with 25 bases remaining between them. CDR1 is DFQATT, CDR2 SNEGSKA, per germline (reference sequence). CDR3 length: 18 amino acids. The CDR3 protein is CSAPRGENRPLGANVLTF. The CDR3 region has the DNA TGCAGTGCCCCCCGCGGGGAAAACAGGCCATTGGGGGCCAACGTCCTGACTTTC.

The chain uses TRBV7-9 and TRBJ1-6; D is perhaps TRBD1 (6 bases). The germline CDR1 and CDR2 sequences are SEHNR and FQNEAQ (reference sequence). The CDR3 is 15 amino acids. Trimming cost V 4 bases and J 5 bases, with 12 bases left between them. DNA for the CDR3: TGTGCCAGCAGCTCAAAGTGGGGGCATAATTCACCCCTCCACTTT. Amino acids: CASSSKWGHNSPLHF.

The table lists this clonotype with a few counts. J is TRBJ2-1 and V is TRBV25-1, with TRBD2 matching over 11 bases. V was pared by 8 bases and J by 6 bases, with 6 bases of the junction left unmatched. The CDR3 has 14 residues. Germline CDR1 and CDR2: MGHDK and SYGVNS. CDR3 bases: TGTGCCAGCGTAGCGGGGGGGCCATTCAATGAGCAGTTCTTC. Its translation: CASVAGGPFNEQFF.

This clonotype was detected a few times. The genes are TRBV29-1 and TRBJ1-4; possible D gene TRBD1, 6 bases. V lost 5 bases to trimming and J lost 3 bases, with 13 bases between them. CDR1 is SQVTM, CDR2 ANQGSEA, per germline. This CDR3 spans 14 amino acids. This CDR3 reads CSVRDRSPNEKLFF. The CDR3 DNA reads as TGCAGCGTTCGCGACAGGAGCCCTAATGAAAAACTGTTTTTT.

The chain joins TRBV4-1 to TRBJ2-5; no clear D gene. Germline V gives CDR1 MGHRA, CDR2 YSYEKL. The CDR3 runs to 16 residues. The germline V and J ends were trimmed by 4 bases and 0 bases, with 15 bases remaining between them. CDR3 nucleotide sequence: TGCGCCAGCAGCCTCTCGTCTCCCGGGTACCAAGAGACCCAGTACTTC. Its protein product is CASSLSSPGYQETQYF.

This clonotype appeared a few times. This chain joins TRBV20-1 and TRBJ2-4; tentative D call: TRBD2 (7 bases). The CDR3 loop spans 14 amino acids. The germline V and J ends were trimmed by 6 bases and 4 bases, with 16 bases remaining between them. Germline lookup yields CDR1 DFQATT and CDR2 SNEGSKA (reference sequence). CDR3 DNA sequence: TGCAGTGCCCCCAAGGGGGGACTAAAAAACATTCAGTACTTC. The encoded protein is CSAPKGGLKNIQYF.

As for this clonotype: Given a much more abundant clone one base away, this may be a read error. This rearrangement joins TRBV6-1 to TRBJ2-7; D gene uncertain. This CDR3 has 14 residues. Germline CDR1 reads MNHNS; CDR2 reads SASEGT. The CDR3 here is CASSPPRVPYEQHF. CDR3 bases: TGTGCCAGCAGTCCCCCGCGAGTCCCCTACGAGCAGCACTTC.

This clonotype was seen many times. The rearrangement joins TRBV3-1 to TRBJ2-1; 7 bases fit TRBD2. Germline CDR1 and CDR2: LGHDT and YNNKEL (reference sequence). The junction had 8 bases not matched to a gene; V was cut back by 2 bases and J by 1 base. The CDR3 has 17 residues. CDR3 sequence: CASSQLKAGSSYNEQFF. CDR3 DNA: TGTGCCAGCAGCCAATTAAAAGCGGGGTCTTCCTACAATGAGCAGTTCTTC.

This clonotype was seen only a few times. The chain links TRBV18 to TRBJ1-5, with TRBD1 as a possible D gene (5 bases). The germline V gene has CDR1 KGHSH and CDR2 LQKENI. Trimming removed 4 bases at V and 7 bases at J, with 11 bases between. The CDR3 is 13 amino acids. The CDR3 DNA is TGTGCCAGCTCACGGGACGGAGCGCAGCCCCAGCATTTT. This gives the protein CASSRDGAQPQHF.

The chain is built from TRBV6-1 and TRBJ2-1, with 9 bases matching TRBD1. The CDR3 runs to 16 residues. The V and J ends lost 5 bases and 10 bases, in that order; junction bases with no gene match: 15. Germline V gene data show CDR1 as MNHNS and CDR2 as SASEGT. Here the CDR3 reads CASSFLPGQGFGEQFF. For the CDR3, the DNA is TGTGCCAGCAGTTTTCTACCGGGACAGGGATTCGGGGAGCAGTTCTTC.

This clonotype was detected ten times or more. This chain connects TRBV20-1 to TRBJ2-1; possible D gene TRBD1, 6 bases. Trimming took off 3 bases at V and 7 bases at J, with 10 bases between the two ends. Germline CDR1 and CDR2: DFQATT and SNEGSKA (reference sequence). The CDR3 runs to 12 residues. This CDR3 is CSASVQGNEQFF. The CDR3 DNA reads TGCAGTGCTAGTGTCCAGGGGAATGAGCAGTTCTTC.